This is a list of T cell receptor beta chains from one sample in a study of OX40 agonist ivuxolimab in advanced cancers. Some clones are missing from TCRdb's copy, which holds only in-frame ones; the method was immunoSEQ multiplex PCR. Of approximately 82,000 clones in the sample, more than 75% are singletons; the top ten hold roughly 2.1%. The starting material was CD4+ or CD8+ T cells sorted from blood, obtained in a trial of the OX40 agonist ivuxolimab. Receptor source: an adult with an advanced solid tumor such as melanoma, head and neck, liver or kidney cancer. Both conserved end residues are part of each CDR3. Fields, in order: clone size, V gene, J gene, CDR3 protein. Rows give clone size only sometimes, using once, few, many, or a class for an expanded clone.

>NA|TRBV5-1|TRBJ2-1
CASSLVTSWYNEQFF
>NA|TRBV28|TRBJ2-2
CASSSVHGWTGELFF
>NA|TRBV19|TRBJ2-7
CASRRGGSTEQYF
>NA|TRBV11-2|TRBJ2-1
CASSLRRDNEQFF
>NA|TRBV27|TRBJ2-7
CASSLSGLAGGLTYEQYF
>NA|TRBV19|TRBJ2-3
CASSIGLAGDTQYF
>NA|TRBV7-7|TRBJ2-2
CASSYSGSGELFF
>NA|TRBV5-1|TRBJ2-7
CASSPGLAGIKDSYEQYF
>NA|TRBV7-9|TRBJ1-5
CASSQGQGGNQPQHF
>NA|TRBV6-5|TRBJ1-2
CASSYTVRGYGYTF
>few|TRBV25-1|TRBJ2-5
CASSDAAQETQYF
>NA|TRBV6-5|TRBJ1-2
CASSPGEANYGYTF
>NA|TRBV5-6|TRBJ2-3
CASSYRGGVDTQYF
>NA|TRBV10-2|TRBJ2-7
CASSIRGREEQYF
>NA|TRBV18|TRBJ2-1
CASSPPVGRSYNEQFF
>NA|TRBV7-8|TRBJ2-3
CASSRAASGLPTDTQYF
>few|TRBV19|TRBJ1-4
CASSNGVPNEKLFF
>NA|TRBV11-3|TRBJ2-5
CASSAFDETQYF
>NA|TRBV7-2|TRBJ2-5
CASSFWEGLETQYF
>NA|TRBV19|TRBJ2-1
CASSTTSGSNEQFF
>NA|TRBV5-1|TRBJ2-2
CASSPGTATGELFF
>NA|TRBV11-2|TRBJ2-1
CASSSGPGQFF
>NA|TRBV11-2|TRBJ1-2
CASSSQGVGYTF
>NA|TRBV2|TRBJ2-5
CASRRQETQYF
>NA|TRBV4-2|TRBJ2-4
CASSQQGANIQYF
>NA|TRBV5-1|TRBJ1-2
CASSSTDSTNYGYTF
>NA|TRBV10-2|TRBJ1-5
CASSRDRGLGQPQHF
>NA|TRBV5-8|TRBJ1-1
CASSLAWGGTEAFF
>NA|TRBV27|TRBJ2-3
CASSSGSDTQYF
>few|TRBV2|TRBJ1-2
CASSASLWVYGYTF
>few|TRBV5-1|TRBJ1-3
CASSSNADGNTIYF
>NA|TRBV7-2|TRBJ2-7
CASSNGAAYEQYF
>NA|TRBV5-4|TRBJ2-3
CASSPDRGIITDTQYF
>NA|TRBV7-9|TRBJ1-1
CASSFQATEAFF
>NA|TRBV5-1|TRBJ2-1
CASSLGHGRGGENEQFF
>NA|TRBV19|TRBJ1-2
CASSPRGPDGYTF
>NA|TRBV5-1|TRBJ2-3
CASSLALEDTQYF
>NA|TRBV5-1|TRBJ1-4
CASSPRDSSEKLFF